This TCR beta chain came from a study of T cell changes during pregnancy in multiple sclerosis. The V end was cut by 4 bases, the J end by 4 bases, with 13 bases between. The CDR3 has 14 amino acids. Germline V gene lookup returns CDR1 SGHTA and CDR2 FQGTGA. Profiling relied on immunoSEQ multiplex PCR, and the TCRdb table lists in-frame clones only, not all of them. Of 56,000 or so clones in the sample, more than 85% are singletons; the top ten hold more than 0.3%. The genes are TRBV7-3 and TRBJ1-2; D unclear. Material: CD4+ T cells from peripheral blood mononuclear cells, obtained in the third trimester of pregnancy. The TCR comes from a female donor with multiple sclerosis, enrolled in a pregnancy study. CDR3 protein: CASSSDTPPYGYTF. In DNA form, the CDR3 reads TGTGCCAGCAGCTCCGACACGCCGCCCTATGGCTACACCTTC.